The 22 T cell receptor beta chains presented below share a single source sample, sequenced in a study of T-cell reconstitution after alpha-beta-depleted transplantation in children. A TCRbeta library incorporating unique molecular identifiers was prepared. TCRdb re-called the PCR reads with MiXCR, one entry per CDR3 protein. The profile shows about 170,000 distinct CDR3 sequences, approximately 10% of them singletons. This specimen consisted of PBMCs, obtained before TCRalphabeta/CD19-depleted stem cell transplant. These receptors were taken from a boy younger than 10 with acute myeloid leukemia, due to receive a stem cell transplant.

The V and J genes are TRBV4-1 and TRBJ2-7; maybe TRBD1 (6 bases). Germline CDR1 is MGHRA and CDR2 is YSYEKL. The CDR3 spans 17 residues. CDR3 loop: CARGPRLRWQGSYEQYV. In nucleotides, the CDR3 is TGTGCCAGGGGCCCCCGGCTAAGGTGGCAGGGATCCTACGAGCAGTACGTC.

This clonotype has at least ten counts. V usage is TRBV25-1 and J usage is TRBJ2-3, with unresolved D. This CDR3 region has 16 residues. V lost 3 bases and J lost 3, with 16 bases in between. Germline lookup yields CDR1 MGHDK and CDR2 SYGVNS. CDR3 loop: CASSDPSAWETDTQYF. CDR3 DNA: TGTGCCAGCAGTGATCCCTCCGCTTGGGAAACAGATACGCAGTATTTT.

This clonotype was detected many times. This chain connects TRBV4-1 to TRBJ2-7; D call uncertain. Trimming pared 2 bases from V and 6 bases from J, leaving 8 bases between. The CDR3 loop spans 12 amino acids. Per the germline V gene, CDR1 is MGHRA and CDR2 is YSYEKL. The CDR3 sequence: CASSQSAGEQYF. The DNA for the CDR3 is TGCGCCAGCAGCCAATCCGCCGGCGAGCAGTACTTC.

The gene calls are TRBV7-6 and TRBJ2-6; D uncertain. V was pared by 0 bases and J by 0 bases, with 18 bases between. This CDR3 is 20 amino acids long. The germline V gene encodes CDR1 SGHVS and CDR2 FNYEAQ. The CDR3 DNA sequence: TGTGCCAGCAGCTTAGCGATCCAGTCTGGATTAAGCTCTGGGGCCAACGTCCTGACTTTC. This encodes CASSLAIQSGLSSGANVLTF.

In its sample, this clonotype was seen many times. This rearrangement joins TRBV4-1 to TRBJ2-7, with 14 bases matching TRBD2. CDR3 length: 17 amino acids. CDR1 is MGHRA, CDR2 YSYEKL, per germline. V trimming: 0 bases; J trimming: 2 bases; junction bases outside the gene matches: 3. The CDR3, as DNA: TGCGCCAGCAGCCAAGAAGAGGGACTAGCGGGAGCCTACGAGCAGTACTTC. This encodes CASSQEEGLAGAYEQYF.

This clonotype was detected ten times or more. One junction end does not reproduce the germline sequence, and a read error may be involved. J is TRBJ1-6 and V is TRBV28; 9 bases match TRBD1. The CDR3 consists of 15 residues. Germline-derived CDR1 and CDR2 are MDHEN and SYDVKM. The DNA for the CDR3 is TGTGCCAGCATTTTAGGGACAGGGCTGGATTCACCCCTCCACTTT. Protein sequence: CASILGTGLDSPLHF.

This clonotype occurred a few times. The chain is built from TRBV7-3 and TRBJ2-1; weak D call: TRBD1 (6 bases). The V end was cut by 0 bases, the J end by 0 bases, with 9 bases between. Per germline, CDR1 SGHTA and CDR2 FQGTGA. This CDR3 comprises 16 residues. CDR3 residues: CASSLTQGASYNEQFF. CDR3 sequence (DNA): TGTGCCAGCAGCTTAACACAGGGAGCCTCCTACAATGAGCAGTTCTTC.

This clonotype was seen ten or more times. This chain joins TRBV7-3 and TRBJ2-2; possibly TRBD1 for D (6 bases). V lost 5 bases and J 6 bases, leaving 16 bases between the germline ends. Looked up from germline, CDR1 is SGHTA and CDR2 is FQGTGA. The CDR3 has 15 amino acids. The CDR3, as DNA: TGTGCCAGCAGCCCCCGGGCAGGGGTGGCCGGGGAGCTGTTTTTT. It specifies CASSPRAGVAGELFF.

The chain joins TRBV30 to TRBJ1-5; D not resolved. The CDR3 consists of 14 residues. The ends were cut back, 2 bases at V and 2 bases at J, with 10 bases in the middle. The germline V gene encodes CDR1 GTSNPN and CDR2 SVGIG (reference sequence). As DNA, the CDR3 is TGTGCCTGGAGTATCGGAGCCGGCAATCAGCCCCAGCATTTT. This codes for CAWSIGAGNQPQHF.

This clonotype was recorded at least ten times. The rearrangement joins TRBV9 to TRBJ2-1, with TRBD2 as a possible D gene (6 bases). V lost 3 bases to trimming and J lost 2 bases, with 12 bases between them. Germline lookup yields CDR1 SGDLS and CDR2 YYNGEE. The CDR3 extends over 15 amino acids. CDR3 coding DNA: TGTGCCAGCAGCGCCCGGGACTGGGCCTACAATGAGCAGTTCTTC. This encodes CASSARDWAYNEQFF.

This clonotype was picked up a small number of times. This chain joins TRBV30 and TRBJ1-2, with D possibly TRBD1 on 5 matching bases. The ends were cut back, 2 bases at V and 7 bases at J, with 8 bases in the middle. The germline CDR1 and CDR2 sequences are GTSNPN and SVGIG (reference sequence). The CDR3 runs to 11 residues. The CDR3 spells CAWSPGGGYTF. CDR3 sequence (DNA): TGTGCCTGGAGTCCTGGGGGTGGCTACACCTTC. Drawing the rest from reference TRBV30 and TRBJ1-2, the complete variable domain is SQTIHQWPATLVQPVGSPLSLECTVEGTSNPNLYWYRQAAGRGLQLLFYSVGIGQISSEVPQNLSASRPQDRQFILSSKKLLLSDSGFYLCAWSPGGGYTFGSGTRLTVV.

Points on this clonotype: A much bigger clone sits one base away, suggesting this may be a read error. The chain links TRBV7-3 to TRBJ2-4, with 9 bases that match TRBD1. The CDR3 loop spans 17 amino acids. Losses at the gene ends were 5 bases for V and 2 bases for J; bases not matched to a gene: 10. Germline CDR1 and CDR2: SGHTA and FQGTGA. CDR3 bases: TGTGCCAGCAGCCCCCAACAGGGGGCTATGACCAAAAACATTCAGTACTTC. The encoded protein is CASSPQQGAMTKNIQYF.

This clonotype was found many times. The CDR3 region has the DNA TGCAGCGTTGAAAAGCGGGAGGGCCGAGAGACCCAGTACTTC. It yields the protein CSVEKREGRETQYF. J is TRBJ2-5 and V is TRBV29-1; TRBD2 matches at 10 bases. Germline V gene data show CDR1 as SQVTM and CDR2 as ANQGSEA. Unmatched junction bases numbered 4, after V lost 2 bases and J lost 4 bases. The CDR3 is made up of 14 amino acids.

The chain couples TRBV6-5 to TRBJ2-2, with D perhaps matching TRBD2 (5 bases). CDR1 and CDR2 from the germline V gene are MNHEY and SVGAGI. The CDR3 extends over 16 amino acids. Trimming pared 1 base from V and 5 bases from J, leaving 14 bases between. CDR3 sequence (DNA): TGTGCCAGCAGTTACTTTACGGGGAGCCGGACCGGGGAGCTGTTTTTT. It codes for CASSYFTGSRTGELFF.

This clonotype occurred many times. The V and J genes are TRBV27 and TRBJ2-4; TRBD2 agrees at 12 bases. This CDR3 has 16 amino acids. V trimming: 4 bases; J trimming: 0 bases; junction bases outside the gene matches: 1. From germline, CDR1 is MNHEY and CDR2 SMNVEV (reference sequence). The CDR3 nucleotides read TGTGCCAGCAGTTCGGGACTAGCGGGAGCCAAAAACATTCAGTACTTC. Its translation is CASSSGLAGAKNIQYF.

This clonotype was observed at least ten times. The CDR3 protein is CASSYLTGNTIYF. Here the CDR3 DNA reads TGCGCCAGCAGCTATCTGACTGGAAACACCATATATTTT. The rearrangement links TRBV5-1 to TRBJ1-3; no firm D call. CDR1 is SGHRS and CDR2 is YFSETQ in the germline V gene. The CDR3 extends over 13 amino acids. V was trimmed by 3 bases and J by 2 bases, leaving 6 bases between them. Drawing the rest from reference TRBV5-1 and TRBJ1-3, the complete variable domain is KAGVTQTPRYLIKTRGQQVTLSCSPISGHRSVSWYQQTPGQGLQFLFEYFSETQRNKGNFPGRFSGRQFSNSRSEMNVSTLELGDSALYLCASSYLTGNTIYFGEGSWLTVV.

This clonotype was picked up many times. This rearrangement joins TRBV10-3 to TRBJ1-4; 10 bases match TRBD1. V lost 0 bases to trimming and J lost 5 bases; unmatched junction nucleotides: 6. The CDR3 spans 17 residues. Germline CDR1 reads ENHRY; CDR2 reads SYGVKD. CDR3 amino acids: CAISESTSGQGNEKLFF. In nucleotides, the CDR3 is TGTGCCATCAGTGAGTCTACATCGGGACAGGGGAATGAAAAACTGTTTTTT.

The chain employs TRBV27 and TRBJ2-4; 9 nucleotides match TRBD1. CDR1 is MNHEY and CDR2 is SMNVEV in the germline V gene (reference sequence). The CDR3 covers 16 residues. Trimming took 5 bases from V and 6 from J; bases not matched to a gene: 11. The CDR3 reads CASSPGDRATLNIQYF. CDR3 sequence (DNA): TGTGCCAGCAGTCCAGGGGACAGGGCCACGTTAAACATTCAGTACTTC.

This clonotype was recorded many times. This rearrangement joins TRBV7-2 to TRBJ1-5; D gene uncertain. There are 14 residues in the CDR3. Trimming took 5 bases from V and 9 from J, leaving 17 bases between them. Per the germline V gene, CDR1 is SGHTA and CDR2 is FQGNSA. The CDR3 spells CASSLDGSLRPQHF. The CDR3 nucleotides read TGTGCCAGCAGCCTGGACGGATCTCTCCGGCCCCAGCATTTT.

This clonotype came up many times. V and J are TRBV7-2 and TRBJ2-7; TRBD2 might be the D (5 bases). Germline lookup yields CDR1 SGHTA and CDR2 FQGNSA. The CDR3 extends over 13 amino acids. V lost 0 bases, J lost 3 bases, and 6 bases lay in between. As DNA, the CDR3 is TGTGCCAGCAGCTTAGCTCGGGGCTACGAGCAGTACGTC. Its translation: CASSLARGYEQYV.

This clonotype was recorded at least ten times. The J gene is TRBJ1-5, the V gene TRBV10-3, with D possibly TRBD1 on 6 matching bases. The CDR3 is made up of 12 amino acids. V lost 9 bases and J 5 bases, leaving 11 bases between the germline ends. The germline gives CDR1 ENHRY, CDR2 SYGVKD. The CDR3 region has the DNA TGTGCCATTGGACAGTCCGATCAGCCCCAGCATTTT. Translation: CAIGQSDQPQHF.

This clonotype has ten or more counts. V is TRBV20-1 and J is TRBJ2-3; TRBD2 might be the D (6 bases). CDR3 length equals 16 residues. V lost 5 bases, J lost 3 bases, and 21 bases lay in between. Looked up from germline, CDR1 is DFQATT and CDR2 is SNEGSKA (reference sequence). The CDR3 DNA reads TGCAGTGCTGCAAACGCCCAACAGCGGGTGACAGATACGCAGTATTTT. Encoded protein: CSAANAQQRVTDTQYF.